This TCR beta chain was identified during a study of OX40 agonist ivuxolimab in advanced cancers. The assay was immunoSEQ multiplex PCR, and TCRdb's table has in-frame clones only and misses some. The repertoire holds tens of thousands of clones, 82% seen once, with 5.5% to 8.5% in the top ten. The CDR3 has 14 residues. CDR1 and CDR2 from the germline V gene are MNHNS and SASEGT. Trimming took 5 bases from V and 4 from J, leaving 14 bases between them. The clonotype comes from an adult with an advanced solid tumor such as melanoma, head and neck, liver or kidney cancer. The material sequenced was CD4+ or CD8+ T cells sorted from blood, taken in a trial of the OX40 agonist ivuxolimab. V is TRBV6-1 and J is TRBJ1-2, with unresolved D. CDR3 nucleotide sequence: TGTGCCAGCAGTCGGACGGCTGGGAGCTATGGCTACACCTTC. Protein product: CASSRTAGSYGYTF.